In this sample, the clone carrying this TCR beta chain is medium-sized. Its antigen is unknown. Primers: 52 TRBV forward and 13 TRBJ reverse. Some clones are missing from TCRdb's copy, which holds only in-frame ones; the method was immunoSEQ multiplex PCR. The table records 20,000 to 25,000 clones, 80% to 95% of them present only once. The sample belongs to a study of regulatory T cells. Notes on the study in general: Skewed V and J usage and few unique V-J pairs marked patient repertoires, most in Tregs.

Autoimmunity was present in every CD3G-deficient patient, worse in two. Patients aged 2 to 39 years had fewer naive T cells. Germline V CDR1 and CDR2: SGHRS, YFSETQ. The CDR3 length is 14 residues. Trimming cost V 7 bases and J 4 bases; bases outside gene matches: 8. The clonotype originates from a child aged 2 to 15 with CD3G deficiency. The sample was CD8+ T cells sorted from blood. The rearrangement links TRBV5-1 to TRBJ2-1, with TRBD2 matching over 7 bases. The CDR3 is CASAGGSGYNEQFF. CDR3 nucleotides: TGCGCCAGCGCCGGCGGGAGCGGGTACAATGAGCAGTTCTTC.